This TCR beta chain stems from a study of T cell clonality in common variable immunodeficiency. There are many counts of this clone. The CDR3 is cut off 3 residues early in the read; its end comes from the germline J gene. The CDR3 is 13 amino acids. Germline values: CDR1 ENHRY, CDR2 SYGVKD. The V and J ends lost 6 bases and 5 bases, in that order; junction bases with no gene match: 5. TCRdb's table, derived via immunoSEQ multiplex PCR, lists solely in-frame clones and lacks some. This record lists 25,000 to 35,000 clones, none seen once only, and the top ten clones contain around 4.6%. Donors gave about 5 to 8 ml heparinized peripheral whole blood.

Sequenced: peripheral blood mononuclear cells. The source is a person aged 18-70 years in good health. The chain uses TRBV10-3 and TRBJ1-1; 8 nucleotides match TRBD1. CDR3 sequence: CAIRQTGDTEAFF. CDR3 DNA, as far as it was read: TGTGCCATCAGACAGACAGGGGATACTGAA.